What follows describes a single T cell receptor (beta chain). Its antigen is as yet unknown. The CDR3 is 14 amino acids. The V gene's germline CDR1 is SNHLY and CDR2 FYNNEI. Trimming left V 6 bases short and J 2 bases short, with 10 bases between. Profiling relied on immunoSEQ multiplex PCR, and the TCRdb table lists in-frame clones only, not all of them. Of over 110,000 clones listed, around 87% are singletons. This record comes from a study of cytomegalovirus exposure and HLA in healthy donors. Study-level results: Most sequenced TCRs were rare (though some public TCRs occurred in many donors).

The sequence came from a man aged 18 to 29 in good health and CMV-seropositive. The V call is TRBV2, the J call TRBJ2-2; D possibly corresponds to TRBD2 (5 bases). Specimen: PBMCs. CDR3 bases: TGTGCCAGCAGGGAGGACGGAAACACCGGGGAGCTGTTTTTT. Translating gives CASREDGNTGELFF.